Listed below are T cell receptor beta chains from one sample, sequenced in a study of T cell responses to AZD1222 COVID-19 vaccine. The data were produced by immunoSEQ multiplex PCR, yet TCRdb's version contains in-frame clones alone and is incomplete. The sample contains some 49,000 clones, roughly 80% of which appear only once. The material was peripheral blood, obtained on day 0 of AZD1222 vaccination. These receptors were collected from an adult in good health. The CDR3 runs from the conserved cysteine through the conserved F or W. Each record gives: V gene, J gene, clone size, CDR3 protein. Clone size appears in some rows only: once, few, many, or a class for an expanded clone.

>TRBV6-5|TRBJ1-6|.
CASSYANSPLHF
>TRBV7-6|TRBJ2-2|.
CASSFGLAGGGELFF
>TRBV6-5|TRBJ1-2|.
CASRNRDRSYGYTF
>TRBV7-9|TRBJ1-2|.
CASSFPRGYTF
>TRBV7-6|TRBJ2-1|.
CASSLAEGGVYNEQFF
>TRBV28|TRBJ1-6|.
CASTLGGSSYNSPLHF
>TRBV29-1|TRBJ2-7|few
CSVWTEYEQYF
>TRBV2|TRBJ1-5|.
CASTPGNSNQPQHF
>TRBV29-1|TRBJ1-1|few
CSVEGLGNTEAFF
>TRBV5-4|TRBJ1-4|.
CASSPGTGGEKLFF
>TRBV18|TRBJ1-5|.
CASSPGAGNQPQHF
>TRBV19|TRBJ1-2|few
CASTAPTTYGYTF
>TRBV5-1|TRBJ1-2|.
CASSRAGGTEDGYTF
>TRBV6-4|TRBJ1-2|.
CASSDSKHYYGYTF
>TRBV27|TRBJ1-1|.
CASSLWTGVEAFF
>TRBV19|TRBJ1-6|.
CASSVPGSSSPLHF
>TRBV7-9|TRBJ1-2|.
CASSRESRDGYTF
>TRBV2|TRBJ1-1|few
CASGRQGLNTEAFF
>TRBV9|TRBJ2-1|.
CASSLSTTGIHEQFF
>TRBV2|TRBJ1-5|.
CASSRGRGQPQHF
>TRBV6-2/TRBV6-3|TRBJ2-2|once
CASSYSNPGGNTGELFF
>TRBV19|TRBJ1-5|.
CASRSQLGGTQPQHF
>TRBV19|TRBJ1-2|.
CASSLGSVYGYTF
>TRBV9|TRBJ2-7|.
CASSTTGTNEQYF
>TRBV27|TRBJ1-1|few
CASSFFSDTEAFF
>TRBV4-1|TRBJ2-3|.
CASSPLAGPTDTQYF
>TRBV10-3|TRBJ1-1|.
CAISGTGGNTEAFF
>TRBV7-2|TRBJ1-1|.
CASSPRWGTKAFF
>TRBV5-1|TRBJ1-6|few
CASSLDRDSPLHF
>TRBV11-3|TRBJ1-3|.
CASSSQAYSGNTIYF
>TRBV5-4|TRBJ1-2|.
CASSPGGGGNYGYTF
>TRBV7-8|TRBJ2-6|.
CASTFSGANVLTF
>TRBV27|TRBJ2-5|.
CASSTDQETQYF
>TRBV19|TRBJ2-3|.
CASSEDLSTDTQYF
>TRBV9|TRBJ1-2|.
CASRDDRGSNYGYTF
>TRBV4-2|TRBJ2-6|.
CASSQGTYGANVLTF
>TRBV7-2|TRBJ2-5|once
CASSLGRARETQYF
>TRBV29-1|TRBJ2-3|once
CSVGLLTDTQYF
>TRBV27|TRBJ2-1|once
CASSLSGTSRWNEQFF
>TRBV24-1|TRBJ1-5|.
CATSDSGTGGNQPQHF
>TRBV10-2|TRBJ1-2|once
CASSENGGYGYTF
>TRBV30|TRBJ2-1|.
CAWSGISRNEQFF
>TRBV7-2|TRBJ1-2|.
CASSINSGQGGYTF
>TRBV18|TRBJ2-7|.
CASSGTDSYEQYF
>TRBV9|TRBJ2-1|.
CASSAPLGGEQFF
>TRBV10-1|TRBJ2-3|medium-sized
CASSEGPTDTQYF
>TRBV6-2/TRBV6-3|TRBJ1-5|.
CASSYHSNQPQHF
>TRBV5-5|TRBJ2-1|.
CASSLVWTGDNEQFF
>TRBV20-1|TRBJ2-7|.
CSASKAGLTYEQYF
>TRBV7-8|TRBJ1-5|.
CASSPRGGNSNQPQHF
>TRBV28|TRBJ1-2|.
CASRTGSPGGYGYTF
>TRBV10-3|TRBJ2-2|few
CATRRDGAYTGELFF